This TCR beta chain was found in a study of regulatory T cells in long-lasting Graves disease. A word on this clonotype: Its cognate antigen is unknown. One base away lies a much larger clone, so this may be a sequencing read error.

Relying on iRepertoire HTBI primers and Arm-PCR of CDR3 regions, the team built TCR beta libraries. MiXCR, run by TCRdb on the multiplex PCR reads, gives a single entry per CDR3 protein. The sample records hundreds of thousands of distinct CDR3 sequences, around 21% being singletons. The time point denotes: persistent/refractory GD, antithyroid drugs over 5 years with positive TRAb. RNA isolated from PBMCs was used to make the TCR library. The diagnosis of Graves' disease used American Thyroid Association guidelines. One endocrinology department in Xi'an, China, was where patients came from. Overall study findings and caveats: Analysis covered peripheral blood alone, not thyroid tissue.

The receptor's source is a female donor with Graves disease. The specimen was peripheral blood mononuclear cells (PBMCs), collected when the disease was refractory, from a patient treated with antithyroid drugs.

The CDR3 DNA reads as TGTGCCAGCAGTCGACCCGAATGGGATGGACATCCCTACGAGCAGTACTTC. Translating gives CASSRPEWDGHPYEQYF. This sequence joins TRBV28 and TRBJ2-7; possibly TRBD1 for D (5 bases). V was pared by 5 bases and J by 2 bases, with 22 bases between. The CDR3 totals 17 residues. The germline CDR1 and CDR2 sequences are MDHEN and SYDVKM. Based on the CDR3 plus reference TRBV28 and TRBJ2-7, the full variable domain is DVKVTQSSRYLVKRTGEKVFLECVQDMDHENMFWYRQDPGLGLRLIYFSYDVKMKEKGDIPEGYSVSREKKERFSLILESASTNQTSMYLCASSRPEWDGHPYEQYFGPGTRLTVT.